This TCR beta chain was captured in a study of blood T cell repertoires in COVID-19. As originally analysed: Reference gene primer amplification yielded estimated nucleated cell counts. This table comes from immunoSEQ multiplex PCR, and its TCRdb copy is limited to in-frame clones, with some not included. Clonal size and the V and J genes are those of that table, whereas D and trimming came from the DNA. The sample carries 150,000 to 200,000 clones, roughly 83% recorded once. V was shortened by 2 bases and J by 3 bases, with 12 bases between the two germline ends. The CDR3 loop spans 15 amino acids. CDR1 is SGHDT, CDR2 YYEEEE, per germline.

The chain uses TRBV5-6 and TRBJ1-3; D gene ambiguous. The sequencing sample was made of peripheral blood. The receptor was derived from a man aged 18 to 29 with active or convalescent COVID-19. CDR3 in DNA: TGTGCCAGCAGCTTTGCGTCGGGTAGTGGAAACACCATATATTTT. This translates into CASSFASGSGNTIYF.